This T cell receptor beta chain was identified in a study of cytomegalovirus exposure and HLA in healthy donors. PCR was performed using 60 Vbeta and 13 Jbeta primers. Using immunoSEQ multiplex PCR, the repertoire was profiled, and TCRdb retains in-frame clones only, with some absent. The table lists about 99,000 clones, about 77% of them singletons, with around 3.2% in the top ten. Though probably carrying unrecorded immune exposures, donors were nominally healthy at sampling. The CDR3 totals 14 residues. V shed 4 bases and J shed 8 bases, with 15 bases lying between them. Looked up from germline, CDR1 is SGHRS and CDR2 is YFSETQ.

The genes are TRBV5-1 and TRBJ1-4, with D perhaps matching TRBD1 (6 bases). The origin of this receptor is a man aged 35 to 55 in good health and CMV-seronegative. The sequenced sample consisted of PBMCs. The CDR3 DNA follows: TGCGCCAGCAGCGACCGGACAGAGGGGGAAAAACTGTTTTTT. Its protein product is CASSDRTEGEKLFF.